This T cell receptor beta chain was identified during a study of blood T cells in healthy people across ages. Notes on the study in general: Roughly linear age-related decline in beta diversity appeared, significant by age 40. A greater number of naive CD4+ cells and higher diversity distinguished long-lived donors from aged donors.

A second roughly 6 to 11 cycle PCR used barcoded and J-beta primers. CDR3-containing paired-end reads numbering at least 2.5 million came from each sample. TCRdb used MiXCR to reprocess the 5' RACE reads, holding one entry per CDR3 protein. Found here are a few hundred thousand distinct CDR3 sequences, about 26% of them singletons; the top ten hold roughly 18%. V dropped 0 bases and J dropped 4; count of bases not matched to a gene: 9. Germline V gives CDR1 DFQATT, CDR2 SNEGSKA (reference sequence). CDR3 length: 16 residues. A remark on this clonotype: Its specificity is unknown.

This rearrangement joins TRBV20-1 to TRBJ2-1; 7 positions agree with TRBD2. The source of this sequence is a woman between 70 and 85 years old in good health. Sequencing was performed on blood. The CDR3 protein is CSARDPVSGRYNEQFF. Here the CDR3 DNA reads TGCAGTGCTAGAGATCCTGTTAGCGGGCGTTACAATGAGCAGTTCTTC.